What follows are 14 T cell receptor beta chains derived from one specimen sequenced in a study of cytomegalovirus exposure and HLA in healthy donors. The PCR contained 60 Vbeta and 13 Jbeta primers. Assay used: immunoSEQ multiplex PCR; TCRdb lists only in-frame clones, some missing. The sample consists of some 96,000 clones, approximately 72% of them appearing once. Specimen: PBMCs. These receptors were taken from a man aged 35 to 55 in good health and CMV-seropositive.

In its sample, this clone was seen once. V gene TRBV19 combines with J gene TRBJ2-7; 7 bases are shared with TRBD2. From germline, CDR1 is LNHDA and CDR2 SQIVND (reference sequence). Trimming at V came to 1 base and at J to 2 bases, leaving 5 bases not matched to a gene. CDR3 length: 15 amino acids. DNA of the CDR3: TGTGCCAGTAGTATAGGTGGTGCGGGGGCCTACGAGCAGTACTTC. Translating it yields CASSIGGAGAYEQYF.

Only a few counts were recorded for this clone. As DNA, the CDR3 is TGTGCCAGCAGCTTAGCCGGGACAGAGGAAGGTGGCTACACCTTC. Its translation is CASSLAGTEEGGYTF. The rearrangement joins TRBV7-2 to TRBJ1-2; 7 bases match TRBD1. With V trimmed by 0 bases and J by 7 bases, 8 bases remained unmatched. The CDR3 sequence is 15 residues long. In germline, CDR1 is SGHTA, CDR2 FQGNSA. The full variable domain, with the rest looked up from reference TRBV7-2 and TRBJ1-2, is GAGVSQSPSNKVTEKGKDVELRCDPISGHTALYWYRQSLGQGLEFLIYFQGNSAPDKSGLPSDRFSAERTGGSVSTLTIQRTQQEDSAVYLCASSLAGTEEGGYTFGSGTRLTVV.

This sequence joins TRBV29-1 and TRBJ2-1; perhaps TRBD2 as D (5 bases). The length of the CDR3 is 12 residues. CDR1 SQVTM and CDR2 ANQGSEA come from the germline V gene. V was trimmed by 5 bases and J by 4 bases, leaving 9 bases between them. CDR3 in amino acids: CSVRTGYNEQFF. The DNA of the CDR3 is TGCAGCGTTAGGACGGGATACAATGAGCAGTTCTTC.

The chain uses TRBV9 and TRBJ2-1; D perhaps matches TRBD2 (7 bases). The CDR3 has 16 residues. Germline V gene data show CDR1 as SGDLS and CDR2 as YYNGEE. V lost 4 bases, J lost 1 base, and 15 bases lay in between. This chain's CDR3 is CASSPMGGASYNEQFF. The CDR3 nucleotides are TGTGCCAGCAGCCCCATGGGGGGGGCGTCCTACAATGAGCAGTTCTTC.

This clone was seen only a few times. The chain links TRBV18 to TRBJ1-6; D is ambiguous. The length of the CDR3 is 15 residues. V was shortened by 3 bases and J by 6 bases, with 12 bases between the two germline ends. Germline lookup yields CDR1 KGHSH and CDR2 LQKENI. The CDR3 loop is CASSPPGNPNSPLHF. The DNA for the CDR3 is TGTGCCAGCTCACCCCCCGGGAACCCTAATTCACCCCTCCACTTT.

This chain links TRBV28 with TRBJ2-1, with a tentative D call TRBD1 (6 bases). This CDR3 region has 11 residues. The germline V gene has CDR1 MDHEN and CDR2 SYDVKM. V lost 9 bases and J lost 7, with 10 bases in between. The CDR3 is CASTGLNEQFF. DNA of the CDR3: TGTGCCAGTACAGGGTTGAATGAGCAGTTCTTC.

The V call is TRBV28, the J call TRBJ1-3; D ambiguous. Germline CDR1 reads MDHEN; CDR2 reads SYDVKM. The CDR3 consists of 15 residues. V dropped 5 bases and J dropped 0 bases, with 11 bases sitting between them. The CDR3 spells CASSPPQSSGNTIYF. CDR3 in DNA: TGTGCCAGCAGTCCACCACAGAGCTCTGGAAACACCATATATTTT.

This clone was counted between two and nine times. The V and J genes are TRBV5-1 and TRBJ1-3; 7 bases match TRBD1. The CDR3 contains 17 residues. CDR1 is SGHRS and CDR2 is YFSETQ in the germline V gene. The V and J ends lost 1 base and 0 bases, in that order; junction bases with no gene match: 7. For the CDR3, the DNA is TGCGCCAGCAGCTTGTCCCCGGGACAGAGCTCTGGAAACACCATATATTTT. Translated, it gives CASSLSPGQSSGNTIYF.

This chain links TRBV10-3 with TRBJ2-3; the match to TRBD2 covers 14 bases. After removal of 3 bases from V and 5 bases from J, the junction contained 4 bases not matched to a gene. Germline V lookup: CDR1 ENHRY, CDR2 SYGVKD. The CDR3 is made up of 16 amino acids. CDR3 DNA sequence: TGTGCCATCAGTGATTCCGGGACTAGCGGGGGAGATACGCAGTATTTT. It codes for CAISDSGTSGGDTQYF.

The chain combines TRBV18 with TRBJ2-1; 9 bases match TRBD1. Germline CDR1 is KGHSH and CDR2 is LQKENI. The CDR3 length is 18 residues. V shed 3 bases and J 5 bases; nucleotides not matched to a gene: 14. Here the CDR3 reads CASSPRFTGTGNDNEQFF. The CDR3 nucleotides are TGTGCCAGCTCACCCCGGTTTACCGGGACAGGGAACGACAATGAGCAGTTCTTC.

The V and J genes are TRBV2 and TRBJ2-5, with 7 bases matching TRBD1. The DNA end is more similar to TRBJ2-7, so the J call may be wrong. The CDR3 has 13 amino acids. Germline V lookup: CDR1 SNHLY, CDR2 FYNNEI. The CDR3 nucleotides read TGTGCCAGCAGCACAGGGGCAGGAAACGAGCAGTACTTC. Protein product: CASSTGAGNEQYF.

The chain is built from TRBV5-8 and TRBJ2-1; 8 nucleotides agree with TRBD2. V lost 5 bases, J lost 8 bases, and 12 bases stayed unmatched. The CDR3 extends over 15 amino acids. In germline, CDR1 is SGHTS, CDR2 YDEGEE. CDR3 sequence reads: CASRKAGGPWDEQFF. Written as DNA, the CDR3 is TGTGCCAGCAGGAAGGCGGGGGGCCCTTGGGATGAGCAGTTCTTC.

The chain recombines TRBV11-2 with TRBJ2-3; 8 bases line up with TRBD2. Germline V gene lookup returns CDR1 SGHAT and CDR2 FQNNGV. CDR3 size: 14 residues. V was pared by 5 bases and J by 4 bases, with 5 bases of the junction left unmatched. The CDR3 region is CASSPGTSADTQYF. DNA for the CDR3: TGTGCCAGCAGCCCCGGGACTAGTGCAGATACGCAGTATTTT.

The chain couples TRBV5-6 to TRBJ1-2, with D maybe TRBD1 (5 bases). Germline V gene data show CDR1 as SGHDT and CDR2 as YYEEEE. There are 13 residues in the CDR3. V shed 3 bases and J shed 7 bases, with 13 bases lying between them. The CDR3 here is CASSYDRAGGYTF. In DNA form, the CDR3 reads TGTGCCAGCAGCTACGACAGAGCTGGTGGCTACACCTTC.